This T cell receptor beta chain was obtained from a study of OX40 agonist ivuxolimab in advanced cancers. The CDR3 has 15 residues. The germline V gene has CDR1 MGHRA and CDR2 YSYEKL. V was cut by 3 bases and J by 6 bases, with 15 bases left in between. The repertoire was sequenced with immunoSEQ multiplex PCR; TCRdb's copy has only in-frame clones and lacks some. The profile shows tens of thousands of clones, approximately 85% of them singletons. The TCR originated in an adult with an advanced solid tumor such as melanoma, head and neck, liver or kidney cancer. Sequencing was performed on CD4+ or CD8+ T cells sorted from blood, taken in a trial of the OX40 agonist ivuxolimab. The chain has TRBV4-1 and TRBJ2-1, with D possibly matching TRBD2 (6 bases). The CDR3 sequence: CASSQEGLPPNEQFF. CDR3 in DNA: TGCGCCAGCAGCCAGGAGGGACTCCCCCCCAATGAGCAGTTCTTC.